This TCR beta chain was sequenced during a study of T cell responses to AZD1222 COVID-19 vaccine. Study-wide points: Increased Spike-specific TCR breadth and depth were observed after two AZD1222 doses. Most donors were white British, females outnumbered males, and clonal diversity was possibly underestimated.

Assay: immunoSEQ multiplex PCR; the TCRdb copy retains only in-frame clones and omits some. The sample yields about 150,000 clones, approximately 85% seen once. This clone came up a few times. The antigen remains undetermined. V dropped 4 bases and J dropped 3; count of bases not matched to a gene: 8. Per the germline V gene, CDR1 is SGHRS and CDR2 is YFSETQ. CDR3 length equals 15 residues. The sample consisted of peripheral blood, taken 28 days after the second dose of the MenACWY control vaccine. The TCR originated in an adult who received the MenACWY meningococcal vaccine as a control. The rearrangement joins TRBV5-1 to TRBJ2-7, with 9 bases identical to TRBD1. Here the CDR3 reads CASSLGGTGSYEQYF. CDR3 DNA sequence: TGCGCCAGCAGCCTTGGAGGGACAGGGAGCTACGAGCAGTACTTC.